The 20 T cell receptor beta chains given below trace back to one sample, sequenced in a study of graft-versus-host responses after intestinal transplantation. The assay was immunoSEQ multiplex PCR, and TCRdb's table has in-frame clones only and misses some. The repertoire holds about 83,000 clones, with 70% to 90% as singletons. Their specific antigens are unknown. Source: unstimulated CD4+ T cells sorted from spleen or lymph node cells, taken before intestinal transplant. These receptors were obtained from a human donor who received an intestinal transplant.

The chain combines TRBV6-5 with TRBJ1-4; D not certain. Looked up from germline, CDR1 is MNHEY and CDR2 is SVGAGI. V shed 2 bases and J shed 0 bases, with 7 bases lying between them. The CDR3 has 15 residues. Here the CDR3 DNA reads TGTGCCAGCAGTTACGACCAGGCAACTAATGAAAAACTGTTTTTT. Translated, it gives CASSYDQATNEKLFF.

This rearrangement joins TRBV4-2 to TRBJ2-2; 8 bases fit TRBD2. The length of the CDR3 is 17 residues. Germline loops: CDR1 LGHNA, CDR2 YNFKEQ. Trimming removed 1 base from V and 6 bases from J; junction bases left unmatched: 10. The CDR3 loop is CASSQAVGLAPPGELFF. In DNA, the CDR3 is TGTGCCAGCAGCCAAGCCGTCGGACTAGCCCCCCCCGGGGAGCTGTTTTTT.

This chain connects TRBV6-1 to TRBJ1-4; D might be TRBD1 (5 bases). The CDR3 sequence is 15 residues long. Germline V gene data show CDR1 as MNHNS and CDR2 as SASEGT. Deletions cut 0 bases from V and 7 bases from J, with 12 bases between. The CDR3 DNA reads as TGTGCCAGCAGTGAAGCGGGGGGACGGAGTGAAAAACTGTTTTTT. Its protein product is CASSEAGGRSEKLFF.

J is TRBJ1-4 and V is TRBV6-1; D might be TRBD1 (5 bases). Between the trimmed V and J ends, which lost 7 bases and 5 bases, there was a span of 17 bases. The germline V gene has CDR1 MNHNS and CDR2 SASEGT. The CDR3 consists of 15 residues. The CDR3 is CASNPTQGYNEKLFF. The CDR3 DNA is TGTGCCAGCAATCCTACTCAGGGATACAATGAAAAACTGTTTTTT.

The chain joins TRBV14 to TRBJ2-7, with TRBD1 identical over 7 bases. CDR1 and CDR2 from the germline V gene are SGHDN and FVKESK. This CDR3 contains 13 residues. V lost 3 bases to trimming and J lost 6 bases; unmatched junction nucleotides: 5. The CDR3 DNA sequence: TGTGCCAGCAGCCAGACCACAGGGGCCGAGCAGTACTTC. Encoded protein: CASSQTTGAEQYF.

The chain links TRBV18 to TRBJ1-6; 7 nucleotides match TRBD1. CDR1 and CDR2 (germline): KGHSH, LQKENI. This CDR3 comprises 16 residues. V shed 6 bases, J shed 8 bases, and the junction held 13 bases outside the gene matches. DNA of the CDR3: TGTGCCAGCTCGCGATTACAGGGGCCGAGGGATTCACCCCTCCACTTT. As protein: CASSRLQGPRDSPLHF.

The chain joins TRBV28 to TRBJ1-5; weak D call: TRBD1 (6 bases). CDR1 is MDHEN, CDR2 SYDVKM, per germline. The CDR3 totals 15 residues. V lost 5 bases and J lost 4, with 15 bases in between. The CDR3 DNA is TGTGCCAGCAGTGCACCCGGGACATCTAATCAGCCCCAGCATTTT. It is translated as CASSAPGTSNQPQHF.

The V call is TRBV2, the J call TRBJ2-3, with D hard to call. Deletions cut 7 bases from V and 3 bases from J, with 5 bases between. Germline CDR1 is SNHLY and CDR2 is FYNNEI. The CDR3 sequence is 11 residues long. The CDR3 region is CASTVTDTQYF. The CDR3 DNA follows: TGTGCCAGCACAGTAACAGATACGCAGTATTTT.

The rearrangement uses TRBV7-6 and TRBJ2-1; D is possibly TRBD2 (5 bases). Germline CDR1 reads SGHVS; CDR2 reads FNYEAQ. This CDR3 has 17 amino acids. With 1 base removed from V and 0 bases from J, the gap between germline ends came to 13 bases. DNA for the CDR3: TGTGCCAGCAGCTTAGTAGTACTGGGGAGCTCCTACAATGAGCAGTTCTTC. This gives the protein CASSLVVLGSSYNEQFF.

The rearrangement joins TRBV5-4 to TRBJ2-2; D is perhaps TRBD2 (5 bases). V was shortened by 4 bases and J by 5 bases, with 21 bases between the two germline ends. Germline lookup yields CDR1 SGHNT and CDR2 YYREEE (reference sequence). CDR3 size: 17 residues. The CDR3 DNA is TGTGCCAGCAGCCCGGATACTAGGAAGGTTGGAACCGGGGAGCTGTTTTTT. This translates into CASSPDTRKVGTGELFF.

The rearrangement joins TRBV5-6 to TRBJ1-1; D gene uncertain. This CDR3 contains 14 residues. V lost 4 bases and J lost 6, with 16 bases in between. Germline CDR1 is SGHDT and CDR2 is YYEEEE. In nucleotides, the CDR3 is TGTGCCAGCAGCCGAGTCGGCAGGCTGGCTGAAGCTTTCTTT. It specifies CASSRVGRLAEAFF.

There are a few counts of this clone. The rearrangement uses TRBV4-1 and TRBJ2-1, with a tentative D call TRBD2 (6 bases). The germline V gene encodes CDR1 MGHRA and CDR2 YSYEKL. The V end lost 1 base, the J end lost 2 bases, and 15 bases lay between the germline ends. This CDR3 is 17 amino acids long. CDR3 bases: TGCGCCAGCAGCCAAGGGTGGGCGCGGGGACCCTACAATGAGCAGTTCTTC. Translating it yields CASSQGWARGPYNEQFF.

This clone was seen a handful of times. The chain is built from TRBV6-1 and TRBJ1-1; 8 nucleotides match TRBD1. The V and J ends lost 5 bases and 5 bases, in that order; junction bases with no gene match: 4. This CDR3 region has 13 residues. CDR1 and CDR2 (germline): MNHNS, SASEGT. The CDR3 reads CASSSTGGTEAFF. CDR3 nucleotides: TGTGCCAGCAGTTCAACAGGGGGAACTGAAGCTTTCTTT.

The chain employs TRBV19 and TRBJ2-7, with 8 bases matching TRBD2. Looked up from germline, CDR1 is LNHDA and CDR2 is SQIVND (reference sequence). CDR3 length: 13 amino acids. V dropped 6 bases and J dropped 3; count of bases not matched to a gene: 4. This CDR3 reads CASSGRARYEQYF. DNA of the CDR3: TGTGCCAGTAGCGGGAGGGCACGCTACGAGCAGTACTTC.

The genes are TRBV19 and TRBJ2-7; 7 bases are shared with TRBD1. V was pared by 7 bases and J by 5 bases, with 17 bases of the junction left unmatched. This CDR3 is 16 amino acids long. The germline V gene has CDR1 LNHDA and CDR2 SQIVND (reference sequence). CDR3 sequence: CASTPTGDTLGDEQYF. The CDR3 DNA is TGTGCCAGTACTCCTACAGGGGACACCTTAGGTGACGAGCAGTACTTC.

This chain links TRBV6-1 with TRBJ2-2; D possibly corresponds to TRBD2 (5 bases). The CDR3 sequence is 16 residues long. V shed 3 bases and J shed 1 base, with 12 bases lying between them. In germline, CDR1 is MNHNS, CDR2 SASEGT. DNA of the CDR3: TGTGCCAGCAGTGAGAAGGAGGCCCGGAACACCGGGGAGCTGTTTTTT. Translated: CASSEKEARNTGELFF.

CDR3 protein: CASSPVRREPYGYTF. The CDR3 nucleotides read TGTGCCAGCAGCCCGGTTAGGAGGGAACCTTATGGCTACACCTTC. This chain links TRBV11-2 with TRBJ1-2, with D hard to call. The V gene's germline CDR1 is SGHAT and CDR2 FQNNGV. Trimming took off 5 bases at V and 5 bases at J, with 18 bases between the two ends. CDR3 length: 15 amino acids.

The chain carries TRBV15 and TRBJ2-7, with TRBD1 matching 10 bases. V gave up 5 bases and J gave up 4 bases; unmatched junction bases: 5. This CDR3 has 14 residues. CDR1 is LNHNV and CDR2 is YYDKDF in the germline V gene (reference sequence). Here the CDR3 reads CATSRRGQGYEQYF. The CDR3 DNA sequence: TGTGCCACCAGCCGAAGGGGACAGGGGTACGAGCAGTACTTC.

The chain carries TRBV6-4 and TRBJ2-3; TRBD2 matches 11 bases. Looked up from germline, CDR1 is MRHNA and CDR2 is SNTAGT. The CDR3 runs to 18 residues. With 11 bases clipped from V and 2 bases from J, the junction kept 18 bases outside the gene matches. CDR3 amino acids: CAGPGGESSGGTTDTQYF. CDR3 DNA: TGTGCCGGCCCCGGGGGAGAGTCTAGCGGGGGGACCACAGATACGCAGTATTTT.

The gene calls are TRBV6-5 and TRBJ2-7, with 8 bases identical to TRBD1. CDR1 and CDR2 (germline): MNHEY, SVGAGI. This CDR3 contains 15 residues. With 0 bases clipped from V and 0 bases from J, the junction kept 1 base outside the gene matches. The CDR3 nucleotides are TGTGCCAGCAGTTACTCCGGGACAGGCTCCTACGAGCAGTACTTC. Amino acids: CASSYSGTGSYEQYF.